This T cell receptor beta chain is from a study of blood T cell repertoires in COVID-19. Germline CDR1 reads SGHVS; CDR2 reads FQNEAQ. The CDR3 has 16 residues. The ends were cut back, 5 bases at V and 3 bases at J, with 19 bases in the middle. Profiling relied on immunoSEQ multiplex PCR, and the TCRdb table lists in-frame clones only, not all of them. Of nearly 300,000 clones listed, around 88% are singletons. What was sequenced was peripheral blood. This chain joins TRBV7-8 and TRBJ1-1; no clear D gene. This TCR was recovered from a woman between 25 and 40 years old who had recovered from COVID-19. This CDR3 is CASSPSGSIGDTEAFF. CDR3 in DNA: TGTGCCAGCAGCCCGTCGGGGTCAATCGGAGACACTGAAGCTTTCTTT.